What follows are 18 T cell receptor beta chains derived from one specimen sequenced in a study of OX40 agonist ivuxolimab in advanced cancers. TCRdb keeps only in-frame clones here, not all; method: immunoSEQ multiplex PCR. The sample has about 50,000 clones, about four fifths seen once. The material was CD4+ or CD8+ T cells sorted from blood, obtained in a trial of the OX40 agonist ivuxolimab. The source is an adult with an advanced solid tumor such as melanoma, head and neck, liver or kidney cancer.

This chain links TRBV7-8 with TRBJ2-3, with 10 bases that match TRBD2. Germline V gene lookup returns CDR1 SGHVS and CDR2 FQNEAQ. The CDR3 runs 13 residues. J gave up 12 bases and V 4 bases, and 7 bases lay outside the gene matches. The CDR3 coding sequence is TGTGCCAGCAGCTCCCAGCGGGGGGGATATCAGTATTTT. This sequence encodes CASSSQRGGYQYF.

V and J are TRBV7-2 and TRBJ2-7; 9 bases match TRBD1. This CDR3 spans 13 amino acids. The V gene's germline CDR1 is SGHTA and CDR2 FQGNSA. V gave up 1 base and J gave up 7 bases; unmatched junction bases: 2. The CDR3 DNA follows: TGTGCCAGCAGCTTAGACAGGGGGCGGGAGCAGTACTTC. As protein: CASSLDRGREQYF.

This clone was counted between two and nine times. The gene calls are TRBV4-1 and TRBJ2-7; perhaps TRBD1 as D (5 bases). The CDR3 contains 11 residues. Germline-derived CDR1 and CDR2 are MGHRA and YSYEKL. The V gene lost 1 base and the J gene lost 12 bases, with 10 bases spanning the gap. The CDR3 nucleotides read TGCGCCAGCAGCCAAGGGGGCATCGGGTACTTC. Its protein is CASSQGGIGYF.

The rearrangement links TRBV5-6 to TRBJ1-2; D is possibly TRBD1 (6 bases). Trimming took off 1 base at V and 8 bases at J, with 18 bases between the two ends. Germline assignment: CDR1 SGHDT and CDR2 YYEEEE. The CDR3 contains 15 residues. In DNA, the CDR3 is TGTGCCAGCAGCTTGTATTTCGGGACAAGTGAAGGCTACACCTTC. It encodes CASSLYFGTSEGYTF.

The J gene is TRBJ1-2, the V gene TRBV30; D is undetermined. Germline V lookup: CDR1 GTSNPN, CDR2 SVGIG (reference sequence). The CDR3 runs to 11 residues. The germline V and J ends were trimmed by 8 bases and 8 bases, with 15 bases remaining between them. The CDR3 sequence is CAGEGSAGYTF. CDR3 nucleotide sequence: TGTGCCGGTGAAGGGAGCGCCGGCTACACCTTC. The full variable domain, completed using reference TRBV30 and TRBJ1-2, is SQTIHQWPATLVQPVGSPLSLECTVEGTSNPNLYWYRQAAGRGLQLLFYSVGIGQISSEVPQNLSASRPQDRQFILSSKKLLLSDSGFYLCAGEGSAGYTFGSGTRLTVV.

CDR3 amino acids: CASSPGGTYQETQYF. The CDR3 nucleotides are TGTGCCAGTAGTCCGGGGGGGACGTACCAAGAGACCCAGTACTTC. The chain recombines TRBV19 with TRBJ2-5; TRBD2 agrees at 8 bases. From germline, CDR1 is LNHDA and CDR2 SQIVND (reference sequence). With 5 bases clipped from V and 0 bases from J, the junction kept 5 bases outside the gene matches. CDR3 size: 15 residues.

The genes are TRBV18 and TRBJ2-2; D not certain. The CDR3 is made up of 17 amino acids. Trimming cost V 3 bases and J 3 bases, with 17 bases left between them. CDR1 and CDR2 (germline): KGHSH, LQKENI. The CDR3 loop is CASSPRRGSDYTGELFF. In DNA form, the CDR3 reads TGTGCCAGCTCACCCCGACGCGGATCTGACTACACCGGGGAGCTGTTTTTT.

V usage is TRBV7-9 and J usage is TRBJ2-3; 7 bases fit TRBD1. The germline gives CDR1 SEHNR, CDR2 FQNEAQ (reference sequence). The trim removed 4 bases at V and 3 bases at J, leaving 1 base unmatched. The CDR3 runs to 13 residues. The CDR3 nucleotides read TGTGCCAGCAGCTCGGGACAGACAGATACGCAGTATTTT. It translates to CASSSGQTDTQYF.

In nucleotides, the CDR3 is TGTGCCAGCAGCGTAGGGGGCGGCCACGAGCAGTACTTC. It codes for CASSVGGGHEQYF. The gene calls are TRBV9 and TRBJ2-7; TRBD1 is a possible D gene (5 bases). The V gene's germline CDR1 is SGDLS and CDR2 YYNGEE. The ends were cut back, 0 bases at V and 5 bases at J, with 9 bases in the middle. This CDR3 has 13 residues.

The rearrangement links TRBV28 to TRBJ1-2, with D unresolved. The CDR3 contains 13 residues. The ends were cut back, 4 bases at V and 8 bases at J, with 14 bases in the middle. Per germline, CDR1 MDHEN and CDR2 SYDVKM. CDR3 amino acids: CASSSTPFGGYTF. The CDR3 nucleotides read TGTGCCAGCAGTTCAACCCCATTTGGGGGCTACACCTTC.

In nucleotides, the CDR3 is TGCGCCAGCAGTGAGTTCCAGCGGGGGGACACCGGGGAGCTGTTTTTT. Protein: CASSEFQRGDTGELFF. The rearrangement links TRBV10-1 to TRBJ2-2; 9 positions agree with TRBD2. The germline CDR1 and CDR2 sequences are WNHNN and SYGVQD (reference sequence). The CDR3 contains 16 residues. Germline trimming cut 1 base from V and 3 bases from J; bases unmatched to any gene: 3.

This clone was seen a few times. CDR3: CASSPAGVLNEQFF. In DNA, the CDR3 is TGTGCCAGCTCACCGGCCGGGGTACTCAATGAGCAGTTCTTC. The V gene is TRBV18, the J gene TRBJ2-1; tentatively, D is TRBD2 (5 bases). Germline-derived CDR1 and CDR2 are KGHSH and LQKENI. CDR3 length equals 14 residues. V was shortened by 3 bases and J by 6 bases, with 12 bases between the two germline ends.

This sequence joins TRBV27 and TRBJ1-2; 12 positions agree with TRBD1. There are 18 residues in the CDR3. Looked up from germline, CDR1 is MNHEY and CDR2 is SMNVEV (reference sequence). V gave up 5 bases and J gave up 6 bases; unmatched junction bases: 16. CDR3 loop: CASSRSGTGGVVVNGYTF. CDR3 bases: TGTGCCAGCAGTCGCTCCGGGACAGGGGGCGTAGTTGTCAATGGCTACACCTTC.

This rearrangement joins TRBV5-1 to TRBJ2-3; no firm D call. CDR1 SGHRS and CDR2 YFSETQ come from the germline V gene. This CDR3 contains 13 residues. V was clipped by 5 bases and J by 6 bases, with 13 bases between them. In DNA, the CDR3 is TGCGCCAGCAGGGGATGGAGTGCGGATACGCAGTATTTT. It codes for CASRGWSADTQYF. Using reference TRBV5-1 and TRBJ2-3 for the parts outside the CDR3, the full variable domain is KAGVTQTPRYLIKTRGQQVTLSCSPISGHRSVSWYQQTPGQGLQFLFEYFSETQRNKGNFPGRFSGRQFSNSRSEMNVSTLELGDSALYLCASRGWSADTQYFGPGTRLTVL.

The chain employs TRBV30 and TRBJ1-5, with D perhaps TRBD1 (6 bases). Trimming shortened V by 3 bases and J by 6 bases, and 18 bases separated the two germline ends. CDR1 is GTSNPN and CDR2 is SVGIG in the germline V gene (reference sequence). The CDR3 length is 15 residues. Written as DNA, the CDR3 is TGTGCCTGGAGCGGTCAGTCCCAGGGGTTTCAGCCCCAGCATTTT. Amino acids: CAWSGQSQGFQPQHF.

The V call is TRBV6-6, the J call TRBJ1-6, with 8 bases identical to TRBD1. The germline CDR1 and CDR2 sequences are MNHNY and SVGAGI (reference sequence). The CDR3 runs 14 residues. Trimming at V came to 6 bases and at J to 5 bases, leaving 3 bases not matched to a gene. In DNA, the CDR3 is TGTGCCAGCAGAACAGGGGGAAATAATTCACCCCTCCACTTT. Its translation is CASRTGGNNSPLHF.

The CDR3 spells CASSLMGITEAFF. The DNA for the CDR3 is TGTGCCAGCAGCTTAATGGGGATCACTGAAGCTTTCTTT. The V call is TRBV7-2, the J call TRBJ1-1, with D uncertain. V dropped 2 bases and J dropped 4 bases, with 8 bases sitting between them. The CDR3 runs to 13 residues. Germline CDR1 is SGHTA and CDR2 is FQGNSA.

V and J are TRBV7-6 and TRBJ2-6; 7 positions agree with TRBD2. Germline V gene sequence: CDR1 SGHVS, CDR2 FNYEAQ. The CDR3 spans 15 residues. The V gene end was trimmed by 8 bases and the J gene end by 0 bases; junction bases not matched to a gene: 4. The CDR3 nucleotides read TGTGCCAGCTCTGGCGGGGGCTCTGGGGCCAACGTCCTGACTTTC. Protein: CASSGGGSGANVLTF. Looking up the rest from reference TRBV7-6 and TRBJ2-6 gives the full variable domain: GAGVSQSPRYKVTKRGQDVALRCDPISGHVSLYWYRQALGQGPEFLTYFNYEAQQDKSGLPNDRFSAERPEGSISTLTIQRTEQRDSAMYRCASSGGGSGANVLTFGAGSRLTVL.